This T cell receptor beta chain was identified in a study of cytomegalovirus exposure and HLA in healthy donors. Study in general: The 90 to 150 validation repertoires matched the 666 first-cohort repertoires in platform, a later analysis reported. Study results and limitations: The study labeled 164 TCR beta chains cytomegalovirus-associated.

The table came from immunoSEQ multiplex PCR; TCRdb's copy has only in-frame clones and leaves some out. The sample holds around 160,000 clones; roughly 91% are singletons and the top ten take approximately 3%. Trimming shortened V by 4 bases and J by 6 bases, and 10 bases separated the two germline ends. CDR3 size: 13 residues. Germline V gene data show CDR1 as SGHRS and CDR2 as YFSETQ. Points on this clone: Its specificity is not known.

This receptor was taken from a man aged 18-30 years in good health and CMV-seronegative. The rearrangement links TRBV5-1 to TRBJ2-2; no clear D. The sequencing input was PBMCs. The chain's CDR3 is CASSREVPGELFF. The CDR3 DNA follows: TGCGCCAGCAGCCGAGAAGTACCCGGGGAGCTGTTTTTT.